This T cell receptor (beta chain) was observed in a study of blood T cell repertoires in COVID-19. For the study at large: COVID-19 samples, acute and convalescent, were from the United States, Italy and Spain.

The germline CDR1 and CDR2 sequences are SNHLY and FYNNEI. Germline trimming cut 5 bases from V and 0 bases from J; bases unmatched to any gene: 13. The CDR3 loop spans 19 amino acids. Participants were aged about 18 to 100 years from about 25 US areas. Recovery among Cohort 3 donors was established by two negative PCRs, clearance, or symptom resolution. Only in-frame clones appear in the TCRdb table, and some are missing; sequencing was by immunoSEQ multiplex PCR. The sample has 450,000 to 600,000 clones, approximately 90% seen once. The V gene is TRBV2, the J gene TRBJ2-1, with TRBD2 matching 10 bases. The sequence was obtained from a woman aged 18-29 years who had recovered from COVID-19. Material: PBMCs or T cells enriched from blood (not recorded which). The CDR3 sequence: CASSPRTSGKKYSYNEQFF. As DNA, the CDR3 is TGTGCCAGCAGTCCCAGGACTAGCGGAAAAAAATACTCCTACAATGAGCAGTTCTTC.